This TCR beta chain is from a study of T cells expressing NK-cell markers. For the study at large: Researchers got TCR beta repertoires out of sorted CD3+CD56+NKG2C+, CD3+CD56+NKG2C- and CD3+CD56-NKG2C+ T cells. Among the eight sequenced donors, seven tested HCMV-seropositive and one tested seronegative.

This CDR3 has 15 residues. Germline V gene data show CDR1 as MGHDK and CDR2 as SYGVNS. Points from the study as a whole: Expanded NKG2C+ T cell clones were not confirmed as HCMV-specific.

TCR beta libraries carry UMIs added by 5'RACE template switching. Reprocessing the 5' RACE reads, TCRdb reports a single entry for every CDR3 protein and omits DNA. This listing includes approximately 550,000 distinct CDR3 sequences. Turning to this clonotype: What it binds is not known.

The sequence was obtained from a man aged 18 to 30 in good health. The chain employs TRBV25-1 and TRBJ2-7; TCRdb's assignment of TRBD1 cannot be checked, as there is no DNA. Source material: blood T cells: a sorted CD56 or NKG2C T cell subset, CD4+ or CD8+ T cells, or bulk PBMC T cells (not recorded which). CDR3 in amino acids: CASRGAREDDYEQYF.